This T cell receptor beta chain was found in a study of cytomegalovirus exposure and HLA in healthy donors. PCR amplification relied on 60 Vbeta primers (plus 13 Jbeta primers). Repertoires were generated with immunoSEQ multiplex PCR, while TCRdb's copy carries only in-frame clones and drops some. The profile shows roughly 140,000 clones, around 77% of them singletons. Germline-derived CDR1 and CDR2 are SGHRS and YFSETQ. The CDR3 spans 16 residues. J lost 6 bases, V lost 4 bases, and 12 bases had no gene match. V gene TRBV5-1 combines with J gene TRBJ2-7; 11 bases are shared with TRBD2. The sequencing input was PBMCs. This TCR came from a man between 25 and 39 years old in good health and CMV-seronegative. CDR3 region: CASSPRTGTSGPEQYF. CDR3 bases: TGCGCCAGCAGCCCCCGGACCGGGACTAGCGGACCCGAGCAGTACTTC.